The 29 T cell receptor beta chains presented below share a single source sample, sequenced in a study of PD-1 blockade in classical Hodgkin lymphoma. Assay used: immunoSEQ multiplex PCR; TCRdb lists only in-frame clones, some missing. The data show approximately 80,000 clones, under 90% seen once. No patient escaped relapse after autologous stem cell transplantation, and brentuximab vedotin exposure varied. The source was peripheral blood mononuclear cells (PBMCs), collected at baseline. All receptors derive from a human donor with classical Hodgkin lymphoma.

This chain links TRBV9 with TRBJ1-4; TRBD1 matches at 8 bases. The CDR3 covers 16 residues. With V trimmed by 0 bases and J by 4 bases, 5 bases remained unmatched. Germline CDR1 SGDLS, CDR2 YYNGEE. The CDR3 DNA is TGTGCCAGCAGCGTAGGGTGGACAGGGCTTAATGAAAAACTGTTTTTT. This encodes CASSVGWTGLNEKLFF.

J is TRBJ1-2 and V is TRBV5-2. TRBV5-2 is assigned pseudogene status. The CDR3 covers 16 residues. This CDR3 reads CASKLGGEYETYGYTF. CDR3 nucleotides: TGTGCCAGCAAGCTCGGAGGAGAGTACGAGACCTATGGCTACACCTTC.

The J gene is TRBJ2-7, the V gene TRBV27, with a weak D call TRBD2 (6 bases). V gave up 4 bases and J gave up 4 bases, with 14 bases separating them. CDR3 size: 14 residues. Germline assignment: CDR1 MNHEY and CDR2 SMNVEV (reference sequence). CDR3 residues: CASSSRGTRYEQYF. DNA for the CDR3: TGTGCCAGCAGTTCCCGGGGGACCCGTTACGAGCAGTACTTC.

The rearrangement joins TRBV2 to TRBJ2-1; 10 bases agree with TRBD2. Germline CDR1 and CDR2: SNHLY and FYNNEI. This CDR3 has 15 residues. The trim removed 6 bases at V and 4 bases at J, leaving 6 bases unmatched. The CDR3 region has the DNA TGTGCCAGCAGCTCCGGGACTAGCGCTTACAATGAGCAGTTCTTC. This encodes CASSSGTSAYNEQFF.

By its share, this clone is medium-sized. A junction boundary mismatches the germline segment, possibly from a read error. The gene calls are TRBV7-7 and TRBJ2-7; D uncertain. There are 14 residues in the CDR3. Germline CDR1 and CDR2: SSHAT and FNYEAQ (reference sequence). CDR3 in amino acids: CASSLSASSYEQYF. The DNA of the CDR3 is TGTGCTAGCAGCTTATCTGCTTCCTCCTACGAGCAGTACTTC.

This rearrangement joins TRBV2 to TRBJ1-4, with D uncertain. V was pared by 3 bases and J by 4 bases, with 9 bases between. Per the germline V gene, CDR1 is SNHLY and CDR2 is FYNNEI. The CDR3 runs to 14 residues. CDR3 region: CASSDPRFNEKLFF. The CDR3, as DNA: TGTGCCAGCAGTGATCCTCGGTTTAATGAAAAACTGTTTTTT.

The rearrangement uses TRBV18 and TRBJ2-2, with D tentatively TRBD2 (6 bases). This CDR3 comprises 16 residues. V was trimmed by 2 bases and J by 3 bases, leaving 13 bases between them. CDR1 and CDR2 from the germline V gene are KGHSH and LQKENI. DNA of the CDR3: TGTGCCAGCTCACCATTGGGGACTTCCTACACCGGGGAGCTGTTTTTT. This codes for CASSPLGTSYTGELFF. The full variable domain, in which reference TRBV18 and TRBJ2-2 provide the parts outside the CDR3, is NAGVMQNPRHLVRRRGQEARLRCSPMKGHSHVYWYRQLPEEGLKFMVYLQKENIIDESGMPKERFSAEFPKEGPSILRIQQVVRGDSAAYFCASSPLGTSYTGELFFGEGSRLTVL.

J is TRBJ2-1 and V is TRBV30; 9 nucleotides match TRBD2. The length of the CDR3 is 16 residues. V trimming: 3 bases; J trimming: 2 bases; junction bases outside the gene matches: 8. Germline loops: CDR1 GTSNPN, CDR2 SVGIG (reference sequence). In nucleotides, the CDR3 is TGTGCCTGGAGCGCCGCCGCTAGCGGGACCTACAATGAGCAGTTCTTC. Translation: CAWSAAASGTYNEQFF.

CDR3 residues: CASSEAKGPPGNTIYF. In DNA, the CDR3 is TGTGCCAGCAGTGAAGCTAAGGGGCCTCCTGGAAACACCATATATTTT. The rearrangement uses TRBV2 and TRBJ1-3; a weak D match, TRBD1 (5 bases). Germline V gene sequence: CDR1 SNHLY, CDR2 FYNNEI. Trimming took 0 bases from V and 2 from J, leaving 11 bases between them. The CDR3 extends over 16 amino acids.

The chain uses TRBV5-8 and TRBJ1-4, with 7 bases fitting TRBD1. Germline CDR1 and CDR2: SGHTS and YDEGEE. J lost 9 bases, V lost 5 bases, and 10 bases had no gene match. The CDR3 sequence is 14 residues long. The DNA of the CDR3 is TGTGCCAGCAGTTATCGGGGGACAGCTCAAAAACTGTTTTTT. It yields the protein CASSYRGTAQKLFF.

The V gene is TRBV30, the J gene TRBJ1-4; a possible D gene is TRBD1 (5 bases). The V gene lost 3 bases and the J gene lost 7 bases, with 15 bases spanning the gap. Germline CDR1 and CDR2: GTSNPN and SVGIG (reference sequence). The CDR3 extends over 14 amino acids. The CDR3 sequence: CAWRRVGQGEKLFF. The CDR3 region has the DNA TGTGCCTGGAGGAGGGTGGGGCAAGGTGAAAAACTGTTTTTT.

The rearrangement joins TRBV25-1 to TRBJ1-2; perhaps TRBD1 as D (5 bases). Deletions cut 6 bases from V and 6 bases from J, with 17 bases between. The CDR3 is 14 residues long. Germline V gene lookup returns CDR1 MGHDK and CDR2 SYGVNS. The CDR3 bases are TGTGCCAGCAGCGATATCGGGACCCCGGATGGCTACACCTTC. This codes for CASSDIGTPDGYTF.

The chain is built from TRBV11-3 and TRBJ2-2; D is possibly TRBD2 (6 bases). Per the germline V gene, CDR1 is SGHNT and CDR2 is YENEEA. The CDR3 extends over 15 amino acids. The germline V and J ends were trimmed by 5 bases and 3 bases, with 13 bases remaining between them. The CDR3 is CASSPGGPDTGELFF. The DNA of the CDR3 is TGTGCCAGCAGCCCCGGGGGACCCGACACCGGGGAGCTGTTTTTT.

The chain employs TRBV29-1 and TRBJ2-1; TRBD2 aligns across 11 bases. CDR1 and CDR2 from the germline V gene are SQVTM and ANQGSEA. With 3 bases clipped from V and 3 bases from J, the junction kept 7 bases outside the gene matches. This CDR3 is built from 16 residues. The CDR3 DNA follows: TGCAGCGTTGAGGGTAGCGGGAGGGGAGGCTACAATGAGCAGTTCTTC. Amino acid sequence: CSVEGSGRGGYNEQFF.

This clone was seen a single time. The chain carries TRBV7-9 and TRBJ2-5; D is uncertain. V was shortened by 4 bases and J by 1 base, with 4 bases between the two germline ends. The germline V gene encodes CDR1 SEHNR and CDR2 FQNEAQ (reference sequence). The CDR3 is 12 amino acids. CDR3 DNA sequence: TGTGCCAGCAGCTACCTCCAAGAGACCCAGTACTTC. This codes for CASSYLQETQYF.

DNA of the CDR3: TGTGCCAGCAGCTTTCTCAGGGGGCGGGATGAAAAACTGTTTTTT. Translation gives CASSFLRGRDEKLFF. This chain connects TRBV7-8 to TRBJ1-4; TRBD1 matches at 8 bases. The length of the CDR3 is 15 residues. Germline CDR1 SGHVS, CDR2 FQNEAQ. Trimming cost V 3 bases and J 6 bases; bases outside gene matches: 6.

The V gene is TRBV28, the J gene TRBJ1-5, with 10 bases matching TRBD1. In germline, CDR1 is MDHEN, CDR2 SYDVKM. The CDR3 has 18 residues. V lost 2 bases to trimming and J lost 3 bases; unmatched junction nucleotides: 10. The CDR3 is CASSLPSGTGDVNQPQHF. CDR3 DNA sequence: TGTGCCAGCAGTTTACCGTCCGGGACAGGGGACGTCAATCAGCCCCAGCATTTT.

The chain is built from TRBV10-3 and TRBJ2-7; 8 bases line up with TRBD1. V gave up 4 bases and J gave up 4 bases; unmatched junction bases: 6. The CDR3 consists of 14 residues. Germline loops: CDR1 ENHRY, CDR2 SYGVKD. The CDR3 is CAISVGDRSYEQYF. CDR3 bases: TGTGCCATCAGTGTGGGGGACAGGTCGTACGAGCAGTACTTC.

This rearrangement joins TRBV11-2 to TRBJ2-1, with D unclear. This CDR3 comprises 13 residues. Trimming shortened V by 6 bases and J by 3 bases, and 9 bases separated the two germline ends. Germline CDR1 reads SGHAT; CDR2 reads FQNNGV. The CDR3 DNA is TGTGCCAGCAGTCGTATCGACTACAATGAGCAGTTCTTC. Protein product: CASSRIDYNEQFF.

The chain combines TRBV7-9 with TRBJ1-2; TRBD1 matches 7 bases. J was trimmed by 8 bases and V by 5 bases; bases with no gene match: 11. Germline values: CDR1 SEHNR, CDR2 FQNEAQ (reference sequence). CDR3 length: 14 residues. CDR3 nucleotides: TGTGCCAGCAGCCCTACCACAGGGGAGGGCGGCTACACCTTC. Translating it yields CASSPTTGEGGYTF.

The rearrangement links TRBV7-9 to TRBJ2-1, with D possibly being TRBD1 or TRBD2 (6 bases each). Trimming cost V 1 base and J 8 bases, with 12 bases left between them. This CDR3 comprises 14 residues. Germline V lookup: CDR1 SEHNR, CDR2 FQNEAQ (reference sequence). This CDR3 is CASSLEGGRHEQFF. In nucleotides, the CDR3 is TGTGCCAGCAGCTTAGAGGGGGGTAGGCATGAGCAGTTCTTC.

This chain uses TRBV19 with TRBJ2-7, with TRBD1 matching 7 bases. Germline values: CDR1 LNHDA, CDR2 SQIVND (reference sequence). J gave up 6 bases and V 4 bases, and 6 bases lay outside the gene matches. CDR3 length equals 13 residues. Here the CDR3 reads CASSTTGLGEQYF. CDR3 nucleotide sequence: TGTGCCAGTAGTACGACAGGGCTAGGCGAGCAGTACTTC.

J is TRBJ2-4 and V is TRBV7-9, with TRBD2 matching 9 bases. The V gene's germline CDR1 is SEHNR and CDR2 FQNEAQ (reference sequence). This CDR3 has 12 residues. With 2 bases clipped from V and 13 bases from J, the junction kept 3 bases outside the gene matches. The CDR3 loop reads CASSLSLAGQYF. DNA for the CDR3: TGTGCCAGCAGCTTATCCCTAGCGGGGCAGTACTTC.

This chain connects TRBV19 to TRBJ2-2; D is unclear. Germline-derived CDR1 and CDR2 are LNHDA and SQIVND (reference sequence). The CDR3 spans 18 residues. V was pared by 4 bases and J by 5 bases, with 23 bases between. The CDR3 DNA reads TGTGCCAGTAGTACTCAAACCCTAAAGGGAATTGGAACCGGGGAGCTGTTTTTT. Translation gives CASSTQTLKGIGTGELFF.

This chain joins TRBV7-2 and TRBJ2-1; 7 bases agree with TRBD2. Germline CDR1 and CDR2: SGHTA and FQGNSA. The CDR3 runs to 15 residues. The junction had 7 bases not matched to a gene; V was cut back by 5 bases and J by 3 bases. The CDR3 reads CASSPEGDYYNEQFF. The CDR3 region has the DNA TGTGCCAGCAGCCCCGAAGGGGACTACTACAATGAGCAGTTCTTC.

This clone was counted a few times. The chain uses TRBV10-1 and TRBJ2-1; weak D call: TRBD1 (5 bases). The length of the CDR3 is 11 residues. Germline V CDR1 and CDR2: WNHNN, SYGVQD (reference sequence). V was pared by 3 bases and J by 12 bases, with 9 bases between. In DNA, the CDR3 is TGCGCCAGCAGTGATGGAAGGGGGCAGTTCTTC. The encoded protein is CASSDGRGQFF.

This clone was detected only once. The chain joins TRBV28 to TRBJ1-4, with D possibly matching TRBD1 (6 bases). The CDR3 loop spans 16 amino acids. V was clipped by 3 bases and J by 2 bases, with 13 bases between them. Germline-derived CDR1 and CDR2 are MDHEN and SYDVKM. The CDR3 DNA reads TGTGCCAGCAGTTTCGCAGGGGAAATTACTAATGAAAAACTGTTTTTT. Its protein product is CASSFAGEITNEKLFF.

The chain joins TRBV19 to TRBJ2-2; D uncertain. This CDR3 is 13 amino acids long. V gave up 1 base and J gave up 8 bases, with 8 bases separating them. Germline CDR1 reads LNHDA; CDR2 reads SQIVND (reference sequence). Here the CDR3 reads CASSIGLIGELFF. CDR3 bases: TGTGCCAGTAGTATAGGGTTAATTGGGGAGCTGTTTTTT.

The J gene is TRBJ2-1, the V gene TRBV29-1, with 8 bases matching TRBD1. Losses at the gene ends were 7 bases for V and 4 bases for J; bases not matched to a gene: 9. The CDR3 has 14 residues. The germline V gene encodes CDR1 SQVTM and CDR2 ANQGSEA. CDR3 in DNA: TGCAGCGGGGAGGACAGGGCCCTTTACAATGAGCAGTTCTTC. Its protein product is CSGEDRALYNEQFF.